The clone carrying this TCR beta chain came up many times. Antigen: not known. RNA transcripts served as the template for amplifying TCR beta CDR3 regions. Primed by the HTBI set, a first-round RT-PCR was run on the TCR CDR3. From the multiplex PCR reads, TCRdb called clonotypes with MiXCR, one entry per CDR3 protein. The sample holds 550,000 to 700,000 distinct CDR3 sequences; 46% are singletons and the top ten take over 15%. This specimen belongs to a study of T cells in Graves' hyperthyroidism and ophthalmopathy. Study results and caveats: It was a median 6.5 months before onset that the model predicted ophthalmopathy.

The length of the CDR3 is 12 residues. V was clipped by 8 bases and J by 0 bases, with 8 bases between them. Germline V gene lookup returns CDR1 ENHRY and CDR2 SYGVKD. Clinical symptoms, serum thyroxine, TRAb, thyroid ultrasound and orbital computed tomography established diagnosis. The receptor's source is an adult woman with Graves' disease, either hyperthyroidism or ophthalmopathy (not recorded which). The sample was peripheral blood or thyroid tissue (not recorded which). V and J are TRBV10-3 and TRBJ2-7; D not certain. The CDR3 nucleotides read TGTGCCATCCAAGGAGACTCCTACGAGCAGTACTTC. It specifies CAIQGDSYEQYF.